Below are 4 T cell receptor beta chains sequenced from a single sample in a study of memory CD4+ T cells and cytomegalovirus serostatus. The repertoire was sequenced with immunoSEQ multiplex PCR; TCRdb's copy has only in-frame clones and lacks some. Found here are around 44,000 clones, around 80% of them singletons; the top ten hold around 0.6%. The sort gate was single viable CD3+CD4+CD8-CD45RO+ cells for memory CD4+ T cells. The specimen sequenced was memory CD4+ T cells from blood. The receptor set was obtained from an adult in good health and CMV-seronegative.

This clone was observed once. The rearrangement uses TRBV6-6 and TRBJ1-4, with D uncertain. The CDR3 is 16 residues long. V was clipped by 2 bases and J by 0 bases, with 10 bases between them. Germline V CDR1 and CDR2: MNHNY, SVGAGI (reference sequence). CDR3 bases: TGTGCCAGCAGTTACGCCGGACCCCCAACTAATGAAAAACTGTTTTTT. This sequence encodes CASSYAGPPTNEKLFF.

The CDR3 DNA follows: TGTGCCAGCAGGAGACAGGCTCGCGGGGGAGAAGCTTTCTTT. Its protein product is CASRRQARGGEAFF. The chain uses TRBV6-6 and TRBJ1-1; maybe TRBD1 (6 bases). Trimming took 6 bases from V and 8 from J, leaving 19 bases between them. This CDR3 comprises 14 residues. Germline-derived CDR1 and CDR2 are MNHNY and SVGAGI (reference sequence).

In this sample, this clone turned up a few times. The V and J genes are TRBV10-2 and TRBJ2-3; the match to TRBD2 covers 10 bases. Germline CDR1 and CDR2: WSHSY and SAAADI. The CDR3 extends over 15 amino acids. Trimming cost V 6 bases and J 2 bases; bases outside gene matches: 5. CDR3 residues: CASSSLAGVTDTQYF. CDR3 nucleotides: TGCGCCAGCAGCTCGCTAGCGGGGGTCACAGATACGCAGTATTTT.

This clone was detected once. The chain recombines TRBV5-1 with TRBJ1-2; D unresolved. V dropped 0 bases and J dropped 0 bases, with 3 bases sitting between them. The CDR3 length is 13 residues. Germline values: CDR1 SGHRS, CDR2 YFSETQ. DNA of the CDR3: TGCGCCAGCAGCTTGGATGCTAACTATGGCTACACCTTC. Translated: CASSLDANYGYTF.